A selection of T cell receptor beta chains follows, all from one sample in a study of shared clonotypes between healthy human individuals. Assay: immunoSEQ multiplex PCR; the TCRdb copy retains only in-frame clones and omits some. Of over a million clones in the sample, around 97% were seen once. Sequenced material: naive CD4+ T cells sorted from blood. The receptors here all came from a man under 40 in good health. CDR3s include the opening cysteine and the closing phenylalanine or tryptophan. The D gene is left open where the match is weak. Clone size, where shown, is once, few, many, or a class for clones that have expanded.

D gene: TRBD1
V gene: TRBV5-6
clone size: NA
J gene: TRBJ1-2
CDR3 DNA: TGTGCCAGCAGGCAATGGGACAGGGTCCATGGCTACACCTTC
CDR3 protein: CASRQWDRVHGYTF

D gene: NA
V gene: TRBV2
clone size: NA
J gene: TRBJ1-2
CDR3 DNA: TGTGCCAGCAGTGCGGACAGTGGCTACACCTTC
CDR3 protein: CASSADSGYTF

D gene: TRBD2
V gene: TRBV2
clone size: NA
J gene: TRBJ2-5
CDR3 DNA: TGTGCCAGCAGCTCTAGCGGGAGTCAGGGTAACCAGTACTTC
CDR3 protein: CASSSSGSQGNQYF

D gene: NA
V gene: TRBV11-2
clone size: NA
J gene: TRBJ1-1
CDR3 DNA: TGTGCCAGCAGCAAAAGCCCCACCTCCACTGAAGCTTTCTTT
CDR3 protein: CASSKSPTSTEAFF

D gene: NA
V gene: TRBV4-2
clone size: NA
J gene: TRBJ1-5
CDR3 DNA: TGTGCCAGCAGCCAAGATGGAGGGGTAAGCAATCAGCCCCAGCATTTT
CDR3 protein: CASSQDGGVSNQPQHF

D gene: NA
V gene: TRBV18
clone size: NA
J gene: TRBJ2-7
CDR3 DNA: TGTGCCAGCTCCCCGACAGGGAGGTCCTACGAGCAGTACTTC
CDR3 protein: CASSPTGRSYEQYF

D gene: NA
V gene: TRBV4-3
clone size: NA
J gene: TRBJ2-5
CDR3 DNA: TGCGCCAGCAGCCGCAATCTGGAGGAGACCCAGTACTTC
CDR3 protein: CASSRNLEETQYF

D gene: TRBD2
V gene: TRBV11-2
clone size: NA
J gene: TRBJ2-3
CDR3 DNA: TGTGCCAGCAGCTCCGAATTGACTAGCGGGAGCACAGATACGCAGTATTTT
CDR3 protein: CASSSELTSGSTDTQYF

D gene: NA
V gene: TRBV5-6
clone size: NA
J gene: TRBJ1-4
CDR3 DNA: TGTGCCAGCATCCGCAGGGCGCTGAATGAAAAACTGTTTTTT
CDR3 protein: CASIRRALNEKLFF

D gene: NA
V gene: TRBV7-2
clone size: once
J gene: TRBJ2-1
CDR3 DNA: TGTGCCAGCAGCTTTTTTGTAGCGGACAAGGATGAGCAGTTCTTC
CDR3 protein: CASSFFVADKDEQFF

D gene: TRBD2
V gene: TRBV5-1
clone size: once
J gene: TRBJ2-3
CDR3 DNA: TGCGCCAGCAGCCCGACTAGCGGGTACAGCACAGATACGCAGTATTTT
CDR3 protein: CASSPTSGYSTDTQYF

D gene: NA
V gene: TRBV5-4
clone size: once
J gene: TRBJ1-1
CDR3 DNA: TGTGCCAGCAGCTTGGACAGGGTCTCTGAAGCTTTCTTT
CDR3 protein: CASSLDRVSEAFF

D gene: NA
V gene: TRBV29-1
clone size: once
J gene: TRBJ2-1
CDR3 DNA: TGCAGCGCCGGGATTGAGCAGTTCTTC
CDR3 protein: CSAGIEQFF

D gene: TRBD2
V gene: TRBV5-4
clone size: NA
J gene: TRBJ2-7
CDR3 DNA: TGTGCCAGCAGCTTGGGAACTAGCGGGAGGGCCTACGAGCAGTACTTC
CDR3 protein: CASSLGTSGRAYEQYF

D gene: NA
V gene: TRBV11-2
clone size: NA
J gene: TRBJ2-3
CDR3 DNA: TGTGCCAGCAGCTTAGATCCTGGAGCCACAGATACGCAGTATTTT
CDR3 protein: CASSLDPGATDTQYF

D gene: TRBD1
V gene: TRBV9
clone size: NA
J gene: TRBJ2-7
CDR3 DNA: TGTGCCAGCAGCGTGGGATGGGACAGGGACTACGAGCAGTACTTC
CDR3 protein: CASSVGWDRDYEQYF

D gene: NA
V gene: TRBV6-1
clone size: NA
J gene: TRBJ1-5
CDR3 DNA: TGTGCCAGCAGGGATTATAGCAATCAGCCCCAGCATTTT
CDR3 protein: CASRDYSNQPQHF

D gene: NA
V gene: TRBV1
clone size: NA
J gene: TRBJ2-2
CDR3 DNA: TGCACCAGCAGCCTTAGCGAGGGGCCAAACACCGGGGAGCTGTTTTTT
CDR3 protein: CTSSLSEGPNTGELFF

D gene: TRBD1
V gene: TRBV7-2
clone size: NA
J gene: TRBJ1-5
CDR3 DNA: TGTGCCAGCAGCCAGATGACAGGGATCAACAATCAGCCCCAGCATTTT
CDR3 protein: CASSQMTGINNQPQHF

D gene: NA
V gene: TRBV7-9
clone size: NA
J gene: TRBJ1-3
CDR3 DNA: TGTGCCAGCAGCTTAGGGGGTTGGGGGACAACGAGCTCTGGAAACACCATATATTTT
CDR3 protein: CASSLGGWGTTSSGNTIYF

D gene: TRBD1
V gene: TRBV10-2
clone size: NA
J gene: TRBJ2-5
CDR3 DNA: TGCGCCAGCAGTGGGACAGGGGGGGTTCAAGAGACCCAGTACTTC
CDR3 protein: CASSGTGGVQETQYF

D gene: NA
V gene: TRBV5-8
clone size: NA
J gene: TRBJ2-3
CDR3 DNA: TGTGCCAGCAGCTTGGGAGGGGTCTCAGATACGCAGTATTTT
CDR3 protein: CASSLGGVSDTQYF

D gene: NA
V gene: TRBV6-5
clone size: NA
J gene: TRBJ1-2
CDR3 DNA: TGTGCCAGCAGTCGTCGGGTTGCTTTTAACTATGGCTACACCTTC
CDR3 protein: CASSRRVAFNYGYTF

D gene: NA
V gene: TRBV4-3
clone size: NA
J gene: TRBJ2-7
CDR3 DNA: TGCGCCAGCAGCCTGAGTCTTCTTATGGGCGAATCCTACGAGCAGTACTTC
CDR3 protein: CASSLSLLMGESYEQYF

D gene: NA
V gene: TRBV5-1
clone size: NA
J gene: TRBJ2-5
CDR3 DNA: TGCGCCAGCAGCTTGGGAGTTAGCGGCCAAGAGACCCAGTACTTC
CDR3 protein: CASSLGVSGQETQYF

D gene: TRBD1
V gene: TRBV28
clone size: NA
J gene: TRBJ2-7
CDR3 DNA: TGTGCCAGCAGTAGACAGGGGTACGAGCAGTACTTC
CDR3 protein: CASSRQGYEQYF

D gene: TRBD1
V gene: TRBV25-1
clone size: NA
J gene: TRBJ1-4
CDR3 DNA: TGTGCCAGCGGGGGGACAGGCGGGGAAAAACTGTTTTTT
CDR3 protein: CASGGTGGEKLFF

D gene: NA
V gene: TRBV30
clone size: NA
J gene: TRBJ2-7
CDR3 DNA: TGTGCCTTGGATCGTGAAGGAACAGGGCAATACTTC
CDR3 protein: CALDREGTGQYF

D gene: NA
V gene: TRBV18
clone size: NA
J gene: TRBJ1-5
CDR3 DNA: TGTGCCAGCTCACCCGGCGAAACAGCAAATCAGCCCCAGCATTTT
CDR3 protein: CASSPGETANQPQHF

D gene: TRBD1
V gene: TRBV11-2
clone size: NA
J gene: TRBJ2-1
CDR3 DNA: TGTGCCAGCAGGTCCCGGGACAGGGAGCAGAATGAGCAGTTCTTC
CDR3 protein: CASRSRDREQNEQFF

D gene: TRBD1
V gene: TRBV14
clone size: NA
J gene: TRBJ2-7
CDR3 DNA: TGTGCCAGCAGCCACCGGGACAGGGACTACGAGCAGTACTTC
CDR3 protein: CASSHRDRDYEQYF

D gene: NA
V gene: TRBV28
clone size: NA
J gene: TRBJ2-3
CDR3 DNA: TGTGCCAGCAGTTCTCAAGATGGAATCGGCGCAGATACGCAGTATTTT
CDR3 protein: CASSSQDGIGADTQYF

D gene: NA
V gene: TRBV28
clone size: NA
J gene: TRBJ2-2
CDR3 DNA: TGTGCCAGCAGTACCTGGACCGGGGAGCTGTTTTTT
CDR3 protein: CASSTWTGELFF

D gene: TRBD1
V gene: TRBV7-9
clone size: once
J gene: TRBJ1-3
CDR3 DNA: TGTGCCAGCAGCCCCCCAGGGGGCCTCTCTGGAAACACCATATATTTT
CDR3 protein: CASSPPGGLSGNTIYF

D gene: NA
V gene: TRBV19
clone size: NA
J gene: TRBJ2-6
CDR3 DNA: TGTGCCAGTAGTATTAGGGCAGGGTTTGGGGCCAACGTCCTGACTTTC
CDR3 protein: CASSIRAGFGANVLTF

D gene: NA
V gene: TRBV14
clone size: NA
J gene: TRBJ2-1
CDR3 DNA: TGTGCCAGCAGCCAAGCTCGTCAGCTCCACAATGAGCAGTTCTTC
CDR3 protein: CASSQARQLHNEQFF

D gene: NA
V gene: TRBV19
clone size: NA
J gene: TRBJ1-4
CDR3 DNA: TGTGCCAGTAGTACGGCGGCGTCAACTAATGAAAAACTGTTTTTT
CDR3 protein: CASSTAASTNEKLFF

D gene: NA
V gene: TRBV28
clone size: NA
J gene: TRBJ1-2
CDR3 DNA: TGTGCCAGCACCCGAGGTTACACTCACTATGGCTACACCTTC
CDR3 protein: CASTRGYTHYGYTF

D gene: NA
V gene: TRBV7-9
clone size: NA
J gene: TRBJ1-3
CDR3 DNA: TGTGCCAGCAGCCCGATCGGGGCCTCTGGAAACACCATATATTTT
CDR3 protein: CASSPIGASGNTIYF

D gene: NA
V gene: TRBV7-9
clone size: NA
J gene: TRBJ2-5
CDR3 DNA: TGTGCCAGCAGCTTCGGCAGGGGTGGAGAGACCCAGTACTTC
CDR3 protein: CASSFGRGGETQYF

D gene: TRBD1
V gene: TRBV19
clone size: NA
J gene: TRBJ1-1
CDR3 DNA: TGTGCCAGTAGTCTTAGGACAGGGGTTGAAGCTTTCTTT
CDR3 protein: CASSLRTGVEAFF

D gene: TRBD1
V gene: TRBV2
clone size: NA
J gene: TRBJ2-5
CDR3 DNA: TGTGCCAGTACTGGACAGGGGGGCCGGGAGACCCAGTACTTC
CDR3 protein: CASTGQGGRETQYF

D gene: NA
V gene: TRBV28
clone size: NA
J gene: TRBJ2-7
CDR3 DNA: TGTGCCAGCAGACCCGGGACCGATCTCTACGAGCAGTACTTC
CDR3 protein: CASRPGTDLYEQYF

D gene: NA
V gene: TRBV7-6
clone size: NA
J gene: TRBJ1-1
CDR3 DNA: TGTGCCAGCAGCCCTCAACAGGGAATGATGAACACTGAAGCTTTCTTT
CDR3 protein: CASSPQQGMMNTEAFF

D gene: TRBD1
V gene: TRBV5-1
clone size: NA
J gene: TRBJ2-1
CDR3 DNA: TGCGCCAGCAGCTTGGCGGGACAGGGTATCGATGAGCAGTTCTTC
CDR3 protein: CASSLAGQGIDEQFF

D gene: NA
V gene: TRBV11-2
clone size: NA
J gene: TRBJ1-4
CDR3 DNA: TGTGCCAGCAGCTTAGATTTCCAGGGAAGTAGAGAAAAACTGTTTTTT
CDR3 protein: CASSLDFQGSREKLFF

D gene: TRBD1
V gene: TRBV10-2
clone size: NA
J gene: TRBJ2-2
CDR3 DNA: TGCGCCAGCAGGACAGGGGGCGGCGGGGAGCTGTTTTTT
CDR3 protein: CASRTGGGGELFF

D gene: TRBD2
V gene: TRBV19
clone size: NA
J gene: TRBJ2-2
CDR3 DNA: TGTGCCAGTAGTATTGAAGCGGGAGTGGCCGGGGAGCTGTTTTTT
CDR3 protein: CASSIEAGVAGELFF

D gene: NA
V gene: TRBV29-1
clone size: NA
J gene: TRBJ2-1
CDR3 DNA: TGCAGCGTTGTTAAGCAGAACACCTACAATGAGCAGTTCTTC
CDR3 protein: CSVVKQNTYNEQFF

D gene: TRBD1
V gene: TRBV5-1
clone size: NA
J gene: TRBJ2-7
CDR3 DNA: TGCGCCAGCAGCTCCCTTCCCTGGACAGGATTATCCTACGAGCAGTACTTC
CDR3 protein: CASSSLPWTGLSYEQYF

D gene: TRBD1
V gene: TRBV15
clone size: NA
J gene: TRBJ1-4
CDR3 DNA: TGTGCCACCAGCAGAGGACAGGGAATTGAAAAACTGTTTTTT
CDR3 protein: CATSRGQGIEKLFF